The sequence of this T cell receptor beta chain was determined in a study of STAT5B mutations in CD4+ large granular lymphocyte leukemia. Study context: Among healthy donors, a particular HLA allele went with more CDR3 'QG' motifs. Study-wide results and caveats: Without HLA matching, higher CD4+ than CD8+ T-LGLL clonality could reflect small sample size.

With regard to this clone: As yet, its antigen is unknown.

Sequencing was performed with immunoSEQ multiplex PCR; in TCRdb, only in-frame clones are kept and a portion is missing. The table has about 38,000 clones, approximately 85% seen once. V lost 8 bases and J lost 7, with 20 bases in between. Germline CDR1 MNHEY, CDR2 SVGAGI. The CDR3 length is 14 residues. This clonotype originated in a human donor in good health. The J gene is TRBJ1-1, the V gene TRBV6-5; perhaps TRBD1 as D (5 bases). The sample consisted of CD4+ T cells from blood buffy coats. The CDR3: CASSWGKARGEAFF. For the CDR3, the DNA is TGTGCCAGCTCGTGGGGAAAGGCGAGGGGTGAAGCTTTCTTT.